These 25 T cell receptor beta chains share one sample of origin, sequenced in a study of Tregs in tolerant kidney transplant recipients. Recipients received nonmyeloablative bone marrow transplants from related graft donors, with transient mixed chimerism. Generated by immunoSEQ multiplex PCR, the TCRdb table keeps only in-frame clones and is missing some. The table shows 100,000 or so clones, with approximately 93% occurring only once. Sequencing was performed on CD4+ T cells from blood (PBMCs), taken 12 months after the transplant. Receptors were obtained from a human patient who received a combined kidney and bone marrow transplant. A subset of T cells may come from the graft donor.

The CDR3 DNA sequence: TGTGCCAGCAGCGGGGGGGGGACTAGCACAGATACGCAGTATTTT. Its protein product is CASSGGGTSTDTQYF. This chain connects TRBV5-4 to TRBJ2-3, with 7 nucleotides matching TRBD2. Germline loops: CDR1 SGHNT, CDR2 YYREEE (reference sequence). The CDR3 runs to 15 residues. V trimming: 4 bases; J trimming: 0 bases; junction bases outside the gene matches: 5.

The chain uses TRBV30 and TRBJ1-5; D not certain. This CDR3 has 13 amino acids. The V gene lost 2 bases and the J gene lost 5 bases, with 10 bases spanning the gap. The germline V gene encodes CDR1 GTSNPN and CDR2 SVGIG (reference sequence). CDR3 in DNA: TGTGCCTGGAGTAAGGAGGGAGATCAGCCCCAGCATTTT. The encoded protein is CAWSKEGDQPQHF.

V gene TRBV12-2 combines with J gene TRBJ2-7; the table's TRBD2 call for D was not verified on the DNA. TRBV12-2 is reported as a pseudogene. CDR3 length equals 18 residues. The CDR3 loop reads CASRLRASRASETYEQYF. For the CDR3, the DNA is TGTGCAAGTCGCTTAAGGGCGTCGAGGGCTAGCGAAACCTACGAGCAGTACTTC.

This clone was seen more than once but under ten times. The genes are TRBV4-2 and TRBJ2-1; 7 positions match TRBD1. The CDR3 contains 15 residues. CDR1 and CDR2 from the germline V gene are LGHNA and YNFKEQ. J lost 5 bases, V lost 0 bases, and 4 bases had no gene match. CDR3: CASSQDGTENNEQFF. The DNA for the CDR3 is TGTGCCAGCAGCCAAGATGGGACAGAAAACAATGAGCAGTTCTTC.

This rearrangement joins TRBV14 to TRBJ1-3; the D is unclear. V was clipped by 1 base and J by 0 bases, with 7 bases between them. CDR1 and CDR2 (germline): SGHDN, FVKESK. The CDR3 has 15 amino acids. The CDR3, as DNA: TGTGCCAGCAGCCAAGGCCGGTACTCTGGAAACACCATATATTTT. Residues: CASSQGRYSGNTIYF.

This clone was counted once. The chain employs TRBV7-3 and TRBJ2-7; TRBD1 aligns across 8 bases. The ends lost 3 bases at V and 0 bases at J; junction bases unmatched: 4. Germline V gene lookup returns CDR1 SGHTA and CDR2 FQGTGA. CDR3 length: 15 amino acids. Written as DNA, the CDR3 is TGTGCCAGCAGCTTGATGGACAGGGTCTCCTACGAGCAGTACTTC. This gives the protein CASSLMDRVSYEQYF.

CDR3 coding DNA: TGTGCCAGCAGCTTATCTCGGGGGTTCTACAATGAGCAGTTCTTC. As protein: CASSLSRGFYNEQFF. The chain combines TRBV7-6 with TRBJ2-1, with D maybe TRBD2 (6 bases). Germline-derived CDR1 and CDR2 are SGHVS and FNYEAQ. The ends were cut back, 2 bases at V and 3 bases at J, with 11 bases in the middle. The CDR3 is 15 residues long.

The chain combines TRBV7-2 with TRBJ2-1, with unresolved D. Germline CDR1 is SGHTA and CDR2 is FQGNSA. The CDR3 spans 11 residues. Trimming pared 4 bases from V and 6 bases from J, leaving 4 bases between. The DNA for the CDR3 is TGTGCCAGCAGCTCTATCAATGAGCAGTTCTTC. This translates into CASSSINEQFF.

The genes are TRBV4-3 and TRBJ2-5; 11 bases fit TRBD2. The V gene end was trimmed by 0 bases and the J gene end by 4 bases; junction bases not matched to a gene: 4. The CDR3 has 16 amino acids. The germline gives CDR1 LGHNA, CDR2 YSLEER. Written as DNA, the CDR3 is TGCGCCAGCAGCCAAGATCGGCTAGCGGGGGGAGAGACCCAGTACTTC. Translation: CASSQDRLAGGETQYF.

The chain couples TRBV7-3 to TRBJ2-3; TRBD2 aligns across 11 bases. The V gene's germline CDR1 is SGHTA and CDR2 FQGTGA. The CDR3 spans 16 residues. The J segment lost 2 bases and the V segment lost 4 bases, leaving 5 bases of the junction unmatched. CDR3 protein: CASSCRLAGYTDTQYF. CDR3 DNA sequence: TGTGCCAGCAGCTGCCGACTAGCGGGGTACACAGATACGCAGTATTTT. Filled out from reference TRBV7-3 and TRBJ2-3, the complete variable domain reads GAGVSQTPSNKVTEKGKYVELRCDPISGHTALYWYRQSLGQGPEFLIYFQGTGAADDSGLPNDRFFAVRPEGSVSTLKIQRTERGDSAVYLCASSCRLAGYTDTQYFGPGTRLTVL.

The genes are TRBV21-1 and TRBJ2-1; the table's D call, TRBD2, has no DNA check behind it. TRBV21-1 is listed as a pseudogene. The CDR3 has 15 amino acids. The CDR3 nucleotides are TGTGCCAGCAGCAAGATCATTGGCACCCGGGGTGAGCAGTTCTTC. It translates to CASSKIIGTRGEQFF.

This chain uses TRBV11-2 with TRBJ1-1; D perhaps matches TRBD1 (5 bases). Germline V gene sequence: CDR1 SGHAT, CDR2 FQNNGV. Trimming stripped 5 bases from V and 0 bases from J, with 13 bases between. The CDR3 covers 15 residues. CDR3 protein: CASSLLGGVNTEAFF. The DNA for the CDR3 is TGTGCCAGCAGCCTCCTTGGGGGGGTGAACACTGAAGCTTTCTTT.

The rearrangement links TRBV28 to TRBJ2-5, with D perhaps TRBD1 (7 bases). The J call may be in error: the DNA end matches TRBJ2-7 better. Germline values: CDR1 MDHEN, CDR2 SYDVKM. The CDR3 consists of 12 residues. The CDR3 bases are TGTGCCAGCAGTATCCAGGGGGGCGAGCAGTACTTC. This codes for CASSIQGGEQYF.

J is TRBJ1-1 and V is TRBV10-3; TRBD1 is a possible D gene (5 bases). The germline gives CDR1 ENHRY, CDR2 SYGVKD. The ends were cut back, 6 bases at V and 4 bases at J, with 15 bases in the middle. The CDR3 is 14 residues long. As DNA, the CDR3 is TGTGCCATCAGGACCGGGCAGGGTGGCACTGAAGCTTTCTTT. Its protein is CAIRTGQGGTEAFF.

The chain joins TRBV11-2 to TRBJ1-2; no firm D call. The V gene's germline CDR1 is SGHAT and CDR2 FQNNGV. The V gene lost 0 bases and the J gene lost 6 bases, with 5 bases spanning the gap. This CDR3 is 12 amino acids long. DNA for the CDR3: TGTGCCAGCAGCTTAGAGGGCGATGGCTACACCTTC. Residues: CASSLEGDGYTF.

J is TRBJ1-1 and V is TRBV28; D is ambiguous. The CDR3 length is 12 residues. The V and J ends lost 5 bases and 2 bases respectively, with 6 bases between them. CDR1 and CDR2 from the germline V gene are MDHEN and SYDVKM. The CDR3 nucleotides read TGTGCCAGCAGTACAGCAAACACTGAAGCTTTCTTT. This codes for CASSTANTEAFF.

This clone has only one observation. The chain combines TRBV7-2 with TRBJ2-7; 8 nucleotides agree with TRBD2. Germline-derived CDR1 and CDR2 are SGHTA and FQGNSA. Trimming took 3 bases from V and 3 from J; bases not matched to a gene: 7. The CDR3 runs 15 residues. CDR3 residues: CASSFSGAISYEQYF. The CDR3 bases are TGTGCCAGCAGCTTTAGCGGGGCCATCAGCTACGAGCAGTACTTC. The full variable domain, rest sourced from reference TRBV7-2 and TRBJ2-7, is GAGVSQSPSNKVTEKGKDVELRCDPISGHTALYWYRQSLGQGLEFLIYFQGNSAPDKSGLPSDRFSAERTGGSVSTLTIQRTQQEDSAVYLCASSFSGAISYEQYFGPGTRLTVT.

V is TRBV7-9 and J is TRBJ1-6; D is unresolved. The CDR3 is made up of 17 amino acids. Germline V gene sequence: CDR1 SEHNR, CDR2 FQNEAQ (reference sequence). The V gene lost 4 bases and the J gene lost 1 base, with 14 bases spanning the gap. The CDR3 DNA sequence: TGTGCCAGCAGCTCCCTGCCGGGAGAATCCTATAATTCACCCCTCCACTTT. Its protein is CASSSLPGESYNSPLHF.

This chain uses TRBV28 with TRBJ1-1; 7 positions agree with TRBD1. The CDR3 has 14 amino acids. Germline V CDR1 and CDR2: MDHEN, SYDVKM. V lost 2 bases to trimming and J lost 7 bases; unmatched junction nucleotides: 7. The CDR3: CASSLDRAVGEAFF. CDR3 sequence (DNA): TGTGCCAGCAGTTTAGACAGGGCGGTAGGTGAAGCTTTCTTT.

This chain links TRBV7-3 with TRBJ1-2; D possibly corresponds to TRBD1 (5 bases). The V end lost 5 bases, the J end lost 8 bases, and 21 bases lay between the germline ends. The germline V gene has CDR1 SGHTA and CDR2 FQGTGA. The CDR3 contains 15 residues. The CDR3 loop reads CASSPSRGESGGYTF. CDR3 in DNA: TGTGCCAGCAGCCCCTCCCGGGGGGAAAGCGGCGGCTACACCTTC.

On this clone itself: The junction shows a germline mismatch at one end, possibly a read error. This chain connects TRBV14 to TRBJ2-7, with D possibly matching TRBD2 (6 bases). The CDR3 has 13 residues. In germline, CDR1 is SGHDN, CDR2 FVKESK. The CDR3 region has the DNA TGTGCCAGCAGCCAAGACGGCCGGGAGCCCGTCTGCTTC. Encoded protein: CASSQDGREPVCF. Full variable domain (remainder filled in from reference TRBV14 and TRBJ2-7): EAGVTQFPSHSVIEKGQTVTLRCDPISGHDNLYWYRRVMGKEIKFLLHFVKESKQDESGMPNNRFLAERTGGTYSTLKVQPAELEDSGVYFCASSQDGREPVCFGPGTRLTVT.

In its sample, this clone was seen once. The genes are TRBV6-1 and TRBJ2-7; TRBD1 matches 10 bases. Trimming cost V 6 bases and J 2 bases; bases outside gene matches: 4. The CDR3 has 14 amino acids. Germline loops: CDR1 MNHNS, CDR2 SASEGT. The CDR3 region is CASRVGTGAYEQYF. CDR3 sequence (DNA): TGTGCCAGCAGAGTTGGGACAGGGGCCTACGAGCAGTACTTC.

V usage is TRBV4-3 and J usage is TRBJ1-4; 9 bases agree with TRBD1. Germline CDR1 reads LGHNA; CDR2 reads YSLEER. The CDR3 totals 17 residues. J lost 5 bases, V lost 0 bases, and 7 bases had no gene match. Here the CDR3 reads CASSQDPPGTGNEKLFF. The CDR3 region has the DNA TGCGCCAGCAGCCAAGATCCGCCTGGGACAGGGAATGAAAAACTGTTTTTT.

This clone was picked up one time. The chain employs TRBV11-2 and TRBJ1-1; 7 positions agree with TRBD1. CDR3 length equals 16 residues. The trim removed 5 bases at V and 1 base at J, leaving 10 bases unmatched. Germline CDR1 and CDR2: SGHAT and FQNNGV. DNA for the CDR3: TGTGCCAGCAGCCACAGCTACAGGGGAGAGAACACTGAAGCTTTCTTT. Its protein product is CASSHSYRGENTEAFF.

The chain employs TRBV2 and TRBJ1-5; D remains unclear. This CDR3 is 14 amino acids long. Trimming removed 2 bases from V and 0 bases from J, with 5 bases in between. Germline V gene data show CDR1 as SNHLY and CDR2 as FYNNEI. The CDR3 DNA reads as TGTGCCAGCAGTGAACTGTTTAGCAATCAGCCCCAGCATTTT. Translating gives CASSELFSNQPQHF.